This T cell receptor beta chain is drawn from a study of long-term antiretroviral therapy in people with HIV. Findings and limits, study-wide: Across all time points, the repertoire was dominated by clones that expanded before ART. Following ART, diversity rose but still fell short of transplant donor controls.

Sampling of each donor yielded at least one pre-ART PBMC sample and at least two post-ART PBMC samples. Turning to this clone: Its antigen remains unidentified.

The run of the v3.0 immunoSEQ assay was at survey level. Samples were sequenced targeting about 40,000-50,000 T-cell genomes each. Using immunoSEQ multiplex PCR, the repertoire was profiled, and TCRdb retains in-frame clones only, with some absent. The sample includes 30,000 to 40,000 clones, more than 95% seen only once; the top ten take less than 3.5%. Germline-derived CDR1 and CDR2 are LNHDA and SQIVND (reference sequence). The CDR3 covers 16 residues. Trimming cost V 5 bases and J 2 bases, with 18 bases left between them. The chain links TRBV19 to TRBJ1-1; D is uncertain. This sequence was found in a man aged 25 to 45 with HIV. Sequenced material: unsorted PBMCs, taken 6.9 years after starting antiretroviral therapy. The CDR3, as DNA: TGTGCCAGTAGTTCGTCGGGAGGACCGCTAAACACTGAAGCTTTCTTT. Amino acids: CASSSSGGPLNTEAFF. The variable domain in full, completed from reference TRBV19 and TRBJ1-1, reads DGGITQSPKYLFRKEGQNVTLSCEQNLNHDAMYWYRQDPGQGLRLIYYSQIVNDFQKGDIAEGYSVSREKKESFPLTVTSAQKNPTAFYLCASSSSGGPLNTEAFFGQGTRLTVV.